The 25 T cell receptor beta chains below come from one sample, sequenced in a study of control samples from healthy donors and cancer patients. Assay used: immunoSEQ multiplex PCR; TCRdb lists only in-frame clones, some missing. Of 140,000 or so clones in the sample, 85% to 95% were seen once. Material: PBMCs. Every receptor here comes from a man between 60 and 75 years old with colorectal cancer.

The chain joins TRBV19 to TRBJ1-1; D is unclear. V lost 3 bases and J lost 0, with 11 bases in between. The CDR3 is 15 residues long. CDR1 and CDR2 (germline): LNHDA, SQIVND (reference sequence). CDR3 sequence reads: CASSIPRHLNTEAFF. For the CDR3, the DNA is TGTGCCAGTAGTATTCCGAGACACCTGAACACTGAAGCTTTCTTT.

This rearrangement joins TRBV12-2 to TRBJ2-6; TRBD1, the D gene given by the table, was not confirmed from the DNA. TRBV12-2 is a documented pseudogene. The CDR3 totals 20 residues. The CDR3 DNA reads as TGTGCAAGTCGCCGGAACCCCGGACAGGGGATCTCGTGGGGGGCCAACGTCCTGACTTTC. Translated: CASRRNPGQGISWGANVLTF.

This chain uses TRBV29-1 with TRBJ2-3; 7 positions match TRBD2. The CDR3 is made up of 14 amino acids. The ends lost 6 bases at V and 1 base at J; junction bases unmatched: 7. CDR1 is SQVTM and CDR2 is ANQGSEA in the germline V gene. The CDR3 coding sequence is TGCAGCGTCTCGGCGGGGGTGGGCACAGATACGCAGTATTTT. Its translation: CSVSAGVGTDTQYF.

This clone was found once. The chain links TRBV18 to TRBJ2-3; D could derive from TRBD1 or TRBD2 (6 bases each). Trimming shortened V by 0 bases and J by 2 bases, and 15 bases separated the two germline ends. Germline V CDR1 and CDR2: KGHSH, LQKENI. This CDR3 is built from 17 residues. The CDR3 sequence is CASSPPTGAPNTDTQYF. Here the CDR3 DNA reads TGTGCCAGCTCACCACCGACGGGGGCTCCCAACACAGATACGCAGTATTTT. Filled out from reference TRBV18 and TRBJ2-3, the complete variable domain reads NAGVMQNPRHLVRRRGQEARLRCSPMKGHSHVYWYRQLPEEGLKFMVYLQKENIIDESGMPKERFSAEFPKEGPSILRIQQVVRGDSAAYFCASSPPTGAPNTDTQYFGPGTRLTVL.

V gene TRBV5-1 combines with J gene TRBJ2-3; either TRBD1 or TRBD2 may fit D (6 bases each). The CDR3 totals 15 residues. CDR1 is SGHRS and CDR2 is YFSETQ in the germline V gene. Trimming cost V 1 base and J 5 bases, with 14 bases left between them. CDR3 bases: TGCGCCAGCAGCTTGACAGGGAGGATGGTAGATACGCAGTATTTT. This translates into CASSLTGRMVDTQYF.

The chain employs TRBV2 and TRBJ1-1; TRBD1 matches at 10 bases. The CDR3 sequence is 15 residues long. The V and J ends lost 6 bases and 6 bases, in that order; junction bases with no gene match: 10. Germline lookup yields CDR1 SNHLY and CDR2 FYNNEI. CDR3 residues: CASRPTGGGDSEAFF. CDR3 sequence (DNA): TGTGCCAGCAGGCCGACAGGGGGCGGTGATTCTGAAGCTTTCTTT.

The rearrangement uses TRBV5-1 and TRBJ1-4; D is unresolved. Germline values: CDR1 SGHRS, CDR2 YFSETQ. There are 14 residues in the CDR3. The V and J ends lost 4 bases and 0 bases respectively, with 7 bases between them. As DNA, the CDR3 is TGCGCCAGCAGCGAAACTTCAACTAATGAAAAACTGTTTTTT. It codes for CASSETSTNEKLFF.

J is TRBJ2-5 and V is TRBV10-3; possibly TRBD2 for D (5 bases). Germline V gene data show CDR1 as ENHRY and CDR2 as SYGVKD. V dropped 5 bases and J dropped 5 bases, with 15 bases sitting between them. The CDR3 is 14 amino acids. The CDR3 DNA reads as TGTGCCATCAGTTCGGGCATTAGGGAGGAGACCCAGTACTTC. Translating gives CAISSGIREETQYF.

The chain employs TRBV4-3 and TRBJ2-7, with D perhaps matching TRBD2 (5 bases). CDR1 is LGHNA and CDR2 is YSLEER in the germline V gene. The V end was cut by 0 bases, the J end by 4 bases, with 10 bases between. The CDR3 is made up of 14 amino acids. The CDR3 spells CASSQEEGYYEQYF. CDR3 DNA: TGCGCCAGCAGCCAAGAAGAGGGATATTACGAGCAGTACTTC.

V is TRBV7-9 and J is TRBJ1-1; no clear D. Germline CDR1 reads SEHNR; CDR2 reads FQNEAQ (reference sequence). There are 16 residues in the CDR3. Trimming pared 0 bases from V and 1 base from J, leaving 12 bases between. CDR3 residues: CASSLASTWENTEAFF. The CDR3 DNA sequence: TGTGCCAGCAGCTTAGCGTCAACTTGGGAGAACACTGAAGCTTTCTTT.

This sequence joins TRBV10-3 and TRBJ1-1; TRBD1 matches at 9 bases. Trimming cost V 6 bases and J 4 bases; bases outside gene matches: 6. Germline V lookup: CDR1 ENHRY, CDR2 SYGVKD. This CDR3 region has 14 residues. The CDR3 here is CAIRLQGAGTEAFF. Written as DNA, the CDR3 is TGTGCCATCAGGTTACAGGGGGCGGGCACTGAAGCTTTCTTT.

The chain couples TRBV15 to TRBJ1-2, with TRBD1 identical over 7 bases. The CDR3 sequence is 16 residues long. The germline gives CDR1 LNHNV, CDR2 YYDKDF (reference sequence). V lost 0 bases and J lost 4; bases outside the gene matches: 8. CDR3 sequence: CATSRDLGQFSYGYTF. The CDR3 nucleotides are TGTGCCACCAGCAGAGATCTGGGACAGTTCTCCTATGGCTACACCTTC.

Written as DNA, the CDR3 is TGTGCCAGCAGCTTAGTAGGCAGTTCTGATAGCAATCAGCCCCAGCATTTT. This gives the protein CASSLVGSSDSNQPQHF. This chain connects TRBV7-2 to TRBJ1-5; the D is unclear. The CDR3 consists of 17 residues. The V end lost 1 base, the J end lost 0 bases, and 13 bases lay between the germline ends. From germline, CDR1 is SGHTA and CDR2 FQGNSA.

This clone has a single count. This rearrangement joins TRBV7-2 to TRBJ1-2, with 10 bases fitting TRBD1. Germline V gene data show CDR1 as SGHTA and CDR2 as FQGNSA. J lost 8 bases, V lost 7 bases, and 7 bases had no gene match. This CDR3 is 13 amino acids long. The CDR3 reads CASTRQGAGGYTF. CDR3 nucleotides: TGTGCCAGCACCCGACAGGGGGCGGGAGGCTACACCTTC.

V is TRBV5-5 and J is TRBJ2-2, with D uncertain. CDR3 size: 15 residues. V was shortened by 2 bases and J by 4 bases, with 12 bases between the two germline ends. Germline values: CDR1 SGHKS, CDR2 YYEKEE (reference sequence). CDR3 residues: CASSLRAGSTGELFF. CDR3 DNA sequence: TGTGCCAGCAGCTTAAGGGCAGGAAGCACCGGGGAGCTGTTTTTT.

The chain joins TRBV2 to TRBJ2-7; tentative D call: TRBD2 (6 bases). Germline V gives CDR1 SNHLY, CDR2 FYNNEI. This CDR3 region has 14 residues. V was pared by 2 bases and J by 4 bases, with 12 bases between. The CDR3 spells CASSELRAGYEQYF. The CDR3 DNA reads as TGTGCCAGCAGTGAATTACGGGCGGGATACGAGCAGTACTTC.

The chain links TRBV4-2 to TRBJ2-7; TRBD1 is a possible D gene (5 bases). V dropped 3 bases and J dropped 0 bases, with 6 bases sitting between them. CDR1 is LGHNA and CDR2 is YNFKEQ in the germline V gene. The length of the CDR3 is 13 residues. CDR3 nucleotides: TGTGCCAGCAGCCAGGGGCGCTCCTACGAGCAGTACTTC. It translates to CASSQGRSYEQYF.

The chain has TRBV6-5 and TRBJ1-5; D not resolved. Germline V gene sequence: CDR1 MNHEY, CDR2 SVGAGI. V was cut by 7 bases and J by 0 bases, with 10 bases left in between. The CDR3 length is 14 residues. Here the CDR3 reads CASTQRNSNQPQHF. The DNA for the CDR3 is TGTGCCAGCACCCAGCGAAATAGCAATCAGCCCCAGCATTTT.

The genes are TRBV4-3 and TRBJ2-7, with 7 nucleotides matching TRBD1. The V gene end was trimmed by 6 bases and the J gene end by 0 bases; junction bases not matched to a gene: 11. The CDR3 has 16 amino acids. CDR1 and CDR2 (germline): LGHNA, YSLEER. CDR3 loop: CASSLIGPGGSYEQYF. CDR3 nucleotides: TGCGCCAGCAGTCTTATTGGTCCAGGGGGCTCCTACGAGCAGTACTTC.

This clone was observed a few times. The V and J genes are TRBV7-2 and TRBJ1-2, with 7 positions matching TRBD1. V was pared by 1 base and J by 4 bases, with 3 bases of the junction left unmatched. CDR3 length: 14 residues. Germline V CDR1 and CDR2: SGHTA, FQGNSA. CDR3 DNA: TGTGCCAGCAGCTTAGGGTGGGACAGCTATGGCTACACCTTC. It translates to CASSLGWDSYGYTF.

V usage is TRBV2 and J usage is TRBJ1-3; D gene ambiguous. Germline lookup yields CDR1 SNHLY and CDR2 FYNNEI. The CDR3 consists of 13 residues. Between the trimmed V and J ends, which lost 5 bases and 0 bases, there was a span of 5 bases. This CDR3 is CASSSTSGNTIYF. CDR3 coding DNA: TGTGCCAGCAGTAGCACCTCTGGAAACACCATATATTTT.

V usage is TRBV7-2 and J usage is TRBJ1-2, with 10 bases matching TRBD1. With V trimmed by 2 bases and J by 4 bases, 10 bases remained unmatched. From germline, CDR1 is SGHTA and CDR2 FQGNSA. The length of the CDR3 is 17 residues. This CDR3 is CASSLQTGGRVGYGYTF. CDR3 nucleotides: TGTGCCAGCAGCTTACAGACAGGGGGCAGGGTCGGCTATGGCTACACCTTC.

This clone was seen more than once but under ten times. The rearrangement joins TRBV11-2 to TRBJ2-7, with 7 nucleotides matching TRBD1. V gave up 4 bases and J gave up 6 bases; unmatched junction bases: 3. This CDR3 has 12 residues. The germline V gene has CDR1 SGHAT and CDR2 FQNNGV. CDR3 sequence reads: CASSSTGREQYF. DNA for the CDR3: TGTGCCAGCAGCTCGACAGGGCGCGAGCAGTACTTC.

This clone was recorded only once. The CDR3, as DNA: TGTGCCAGCAGCGGGGGCTCTTCAAACACCGGGGAGCTGTTTTTT. Its protein product is CASSGGSSNTGELFF. The chain carries TRBV13 and TRBJ2-2; the D gene is possibly TRBD1 (6 bases). Germline V lookup: CDR1 PRHDT, CDR2 FYEKMQ (reference sequence). V was pared by 5 bases and J by 2 bases, with 12 bases between. The CDR3 has 15 amino acids.

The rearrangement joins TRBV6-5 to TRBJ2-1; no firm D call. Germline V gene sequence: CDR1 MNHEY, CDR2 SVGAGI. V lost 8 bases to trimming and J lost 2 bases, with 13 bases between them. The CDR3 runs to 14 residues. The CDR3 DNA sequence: TGTGCCAGCTCCGTACAAACGACCTACAATGAGCAGTTCTTC. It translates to CASSVQTTYNEQFF.